This passage covers 18 T cell receptor beta chains from one sample sequenced in a study of blood T cell repertoires in COVID-19. Assay: immunoSEQ multiplex PCR; the TCRdb copy retains only in-frame clones and omits some. The sample includes about 110,000 clones, about 88% of them seen just once. The sequenced material came from peripheral blood. The receptors stem from a human donor in a cohort sampled during active COVID-19.

The rearrangement links TRBV27 to TRBJ1-6; 7 nucleotides agree with TRBD1. CDR3 length: 14 amino acids. CDR1 and CDR2 (germline): MNHEY, SMNVEV (reference sequence). Trimming cost V 6 bases and J 6 bases; bases outside gene matches: 5. In nucleotides, the CDR3 is TGTGCCAGCAGACCGGGACAGACTAATTCACCCCTCCACTTT. It codes for CASRPGQTNSPLHF.

The rearrangement joins TRBV7-8 to TRBJ2-5; unclear D gene. The V and J ends lost 2 bases and 2 bases respectively, with 12 bases between them. Looked up from germline, CDR1 is SGHVS and CDR2 is FQNEAQ. The length of the CDR3 is 15 residues. Written as DNA, the CDR3 is TGTGCCAGCAGCTTACCGGGTAGTAGGCAAGAGACCCAGTACTTC. Its protein is CASSLPGSRQETQYF.

The V and J genes are TRBV5-8 and TRBJ1-5; 7 bases line up with TRBD1. Germline trimming cut 1 base from V and 6 bases from J; bases unmatched to any gene: 4. The CDR3 extends over 14 amino acids. In germline, CDR1 is SGHTS, CDR2 YDEGEE. Here the CDR3 DNA reads TGTGCCAGCAGCTTGTCTACAGGGGTTCAGCCCCAGCATTTT. As protein: CASSLSTGVQPQHF.

V and J are TRBV5-1 and TRBJ2-5, with 8 nucleotides matching TRBD2. Unmatched junction bases numbered 8, after V lost 4 bases and J lost 3 bases. This CDR3 has 15 amino acids. Germline lookup yields CDR1 SGHRS and CDR2 YFSETQ. CDR3 DNA sequence: TGCGCCAGCAGCCCTGGCATGACTAGCGAAGAGACCCAGTACTTC. It is translated as CASSPGMTSEETQYF.

The table lists this clone with a few counts. The chain has TRBV7-9 and TRBJ2-7; the D gene is possibly TRBD2 (5 bases). This CDR3 spans 16 amino acids. Trimming took off 0 bases at V and 3 bases at J, with 15 bases between the two ends. Looked up from germline, CDR1 is SEHNR and CDR2 is FQNEAQ (reference sequence). The CDR3: CASSLAPGREDYEQYF. The CDR3 region has the DNA TGTGCCAGCAGCTTAGCGCCGGGCCGGGAAGACTACGAGCAGTACTTC.

This chain connects TRBV7-7 to TRBJ2-1; 11 bases fit TRBD2. V gave up 5 bases and J gave up 5 bases; unmatched junction bases: 8. The CDR3 totals 16 residues. Germline V gene data show CDR1 as SSHAT and CDR2 as FNYEAQ (reference sequence). The CDR3 DNA reads as TGTGCCAGCAGCCGGACTAGCGGGTTCTTGGACAATGAGCAGTTCTTC. Its translation is CASSRTSGFLDNEQFF. The whole variable domain, remainder taken from reference TRBV7-7 and TRBJ2-1, is GAGVSQSPRYKVTKRGQDVTLRCDPISSHATLYWYQQALGQGPEFLTYFNYEAQPDKSGLPSDRFSAERPEGSISTLTIQRTEQRDSAMYRCASSRTSGFLDNEQFFGPGTRLTVL.

The rearrangement uses TRBV5-1 and TRBJ1-2; a possible D gene is TRBD1 (5 bases). CDR1 and CDR2 (germline): SGHRS, YFSETQ. The CDR3 is 13 amino acids. Trimming took off 4 bases at V and 6 bases at J, with 13 bases between the two ends. This CDR3 reads CASSTGGYDGYTF. Written as DNA, the CDR3 is TGCGCCAGCAGCACGGGGGGGTACGATGGCTACACCTTC.

Only a few counts were recorded for this clone. The chain has TRBV7-2 and TRBJ1-2; D not resolved. This CDR3 is 13 amino acids long. Germline CDR1 SGHTA, CDR2 FQGNSA. V was cut by 3 bases and J by 3 bases, with 8 bases left in between. The CDR3 reads CASSFRGDYGYTF. The CDR3 region has the DNA TGTGCCAGCAGCTTCCGCGGGGACTATGGCTACACCTTC.

The chain employs TRBV19 and TRBJ1-5; TRBD1 might be the D (5 bases). The germline V and J ends were trimmed by 2 bases and 0 bases, with 11 bases remaining between them. This CDR3 has 16 amino acids. Germline V lookup: CDR1 LNHDA, CDR2 SQIVND (reference sequence). The chain's CDR3 is CASSIQGGYSNQPQHF. CDR3 sequence (DNA): TGTGCCAGTAGTATACAGGGAGGTTATAGCAATCAGCCCCAGCATTTT.

The V call is TRBV12-3 or TRBV12-4, the J call TRBJ1-4; the D gene is possibly TRBD1 (5 bases). The CDR3 extends over 12 amino acids. V was trimmed by 6 bases and J by 8 bases, leaving 10 bases between them. CDR3 nucleotide sequence: TGTGCCAGCAGCTCGCGGGGGGAAAAACTGTTTTTT. This sequence encodes CASSSRGEKLFF.

The chain recombines TRBV7-3 with TRBJ2-7, with 15 positions matching TRBD2. V was clipped by 4 bases and J by 6 bases; unmatched bases: 1. Germline values: CDR1 SGHTA, CDR2 FQGTGA. The CDR3 covers 14 residues. CDR3 bases: TGTGCCAGCAGCTCGGGACTAGCGGGAGGCGAGCAGTACTTC. Translating it yields CASSSGLAGGEQYF.

The chain uses TRBV28 and TRBJ1-6; D is undetermined. Between the trimmed V and J ends, which lost 3 bases and 5 bases, there was a span of 11 bases. The CDR3 loop spans 15 amino acids. Germline-derived CDR1 and CDR2 are MDHEN and SYDVKM. CDR3 sequence: CASSFEELNNSPLHF. The CDR3 DNA reads TGTGCCAGCAGTTTCGAAGAGTTAAATAATTCACCCCTCCACTTT. The full variable domain, rest sourced from reference TRBV28 and TRBJ1-6, is DVKVTQSSRYLVKRTGEKVFLECVQDMDHENMFWYRQDPGLGLRLIYFSYDVKMKEKGDIPEGYSVSREKKERFSLILESASTNQTSMYLCASSFEELNNSPLHFGNGTRLTVT.

The V call is TRBV6-1, the J call TRBJ1-5; D is perhaps TRBD1 (5 bases). Germline V CDR1 and CDR2: MNHNS, SASEGT. Trimming removed 2 bases from V and 5 bases from J, with 10 bases in between. The CDR3 is 14 residues long. The CDR3: CASSERGRDQPQHF. Here the CDR3 DNA reads TGTGCCAGCAGTGAACGTGGCAGGGATCAGCCCCAGCATTTT.

The J gene is TRBJ2-3, the V gene TRBV6-5; D call uncertain. V lost 6 bases and J 0 bases, leaving 4 bases between the germline ends. The CDR3 covers 12 residues. CDR1 is MNHEY and CDR2 is SVGAGI in the germline V gene. The CDR3 DNA reads TGTGCCAGCAGATCTAGCACAGATACGCAGTATTTT. Protein: CASRSSTDTQYF.

On this clone itself: This same CDR3 is encoded by further DNA sequences in the sample. The chain uses TRBV3-1 (or the pseudogene TRBV3-2) and TRBJ2-1, with a tentative D call TRBD2 (5 bases). The germline V gene has CDR1 LGHDT and CDR2 YNNKEL (reference sequence). V lost 1 base to trimming and J lost 1 base, with 8 bases between them. The CDR3 runs to 15 residues. DNA for the CDR3: TGTGCCAGCAGCCAAGCCGGCGGGTCCTACAATGAGCAGTTCTTC. Protein sequence: CASSQAGGSYNEQFF.

This clone was observed a handful of times. This sequence joins TRBV23-1 and TRBJ2-2; 8 bases align to TRBD2. TRBV23-1 is an ORF; its function is uncertain. V gave up 2 bases and J gave up 5 bases; unmatched junction bases: 4. This CDR3 spans 15 amino acids. The CDR3 DNA is TGCGCCAGCAGTCAACCGGGACTAGTAACCGGGGAGCTGTTTTTT. It translates to CASSQPGLVTGELFF.

The chain uses TRBV9 and TRBJ2-3, with a possible D match to TRBD1 (6 bases). V dropped 3 bases and J dropped 3 bases, with 11 bases sitting between them. This CDR3 spans 14 amino acids. Germline V CDR1 and CDR2: SGDLS, YYNGEE. CDR3 residues: CASSDRAYTDTQYF. The CDR3 bases are TGTGCCAGCAGCGACAGGGCATATACAGATACGCAGTATTTT.

The chain joins TRBV10-3 to TRBJ1-1; a possible D gene is TRBD1 (5 bases). This CDR3 comprises 13 residues. Germline lookup yields CDR1 ENHRY and CDR2 SYGVKD. V lost 9 bases and J lost 0, with 11 bases in between. CDR3 DNA: TGTGCCATACAGACAGCCTTGAACACTGAAGCTTTCTTT. Protein product: CAIQTALNTEAFF.